What follows is one T cell receptor beta chain and its context. Its specific antigen is unknown. One base away there is no much larger clone; base qualities are not given. The data originate from a study of response to subunit inactivated influenza vaccine (dated by TCRdb to between 2018 and 2020). Regarding the research as a whole: Deep quantitative T cell receptor repertoire profiling was used in the study to track responses to a trivalent subunit inactivated influenza vaccine. General findings and caveats noted by the study authors: According to the authors, only a limited number of new T cells may be recruited by each seasonal influenza vaccination.

The library was built by means of RT-PCR. These reads were obtained on an Illumina HiSeq 2500. TCRdb took the public reads, trimmed them with fastp at Q25, ran MiXCR for clone calling and kept in-frame beta chains. Identical CDR3 protein sequences are pooled into one entry, listed with their most common genes and DNA. Counted in this sample were about 520,000 distinct CDR3 sequences; 25% of them appeared once. In total, the top ten clones hold approximately 2% of the sample. The sequence was obtained from a man aged 45 to 65 who received an inactivated influenza vaccine. Donor details come from another sample of the same person, matched by shared clones. The source material was CD4+ T cells sorted from PBMCs, sampled less than 6 days after vaccination.

In nucleotides, the sequence is TGTGCCAGCAGCCAAGATGGGAGAAAGCCGTCGGAGACCCAGTACTTC. Its product reads: CASSQDGRKPSETQYF. The chain is made from TRBV4-2 and TRBJ2-5; TRBD2 could be the D gene, as 5 bases match. CDR1 and CDR2 were assigned from the germline V gene as LGHNA and YNFKEQ. The germline ends are 16 bases apart after V is trimmed by 0 bases and J by 5 bases. The CDR3 goes from the cysteine to the phenylalanine over 16 residues. CDR3 DNA is the only sequence kept; it has 48 bases, read in frame from the first base.